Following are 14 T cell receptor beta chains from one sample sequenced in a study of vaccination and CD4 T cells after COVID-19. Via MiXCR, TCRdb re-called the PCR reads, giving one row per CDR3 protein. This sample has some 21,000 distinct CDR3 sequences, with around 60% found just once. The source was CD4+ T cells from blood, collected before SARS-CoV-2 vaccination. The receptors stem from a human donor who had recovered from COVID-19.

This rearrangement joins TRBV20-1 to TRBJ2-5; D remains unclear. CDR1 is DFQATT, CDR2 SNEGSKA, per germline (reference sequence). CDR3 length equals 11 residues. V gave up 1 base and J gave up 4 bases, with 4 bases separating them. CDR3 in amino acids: CSARGPETQYF. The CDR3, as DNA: TGCAGTGCTAGAGGTCCAGAGACCCAGTACTTC.

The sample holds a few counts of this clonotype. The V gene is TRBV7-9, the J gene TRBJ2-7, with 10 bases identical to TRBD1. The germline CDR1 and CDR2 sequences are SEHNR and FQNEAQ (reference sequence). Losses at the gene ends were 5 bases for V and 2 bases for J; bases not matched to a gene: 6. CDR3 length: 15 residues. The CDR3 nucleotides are TGTGCCAGCAGCCTTTCTGGACAGGGGGCCTACGAGCAGTACTTC. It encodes CASSLSGQGAYEQYF.

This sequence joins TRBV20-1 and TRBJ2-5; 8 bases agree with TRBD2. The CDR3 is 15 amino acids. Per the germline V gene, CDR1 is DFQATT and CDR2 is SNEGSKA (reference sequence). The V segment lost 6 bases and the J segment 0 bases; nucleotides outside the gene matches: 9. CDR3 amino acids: CSAPSSGWYQETQYF. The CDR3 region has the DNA TGCAGTGCCCCCTCTAGCGGGTGGTACCAAGAGACCCAGTACTTC.

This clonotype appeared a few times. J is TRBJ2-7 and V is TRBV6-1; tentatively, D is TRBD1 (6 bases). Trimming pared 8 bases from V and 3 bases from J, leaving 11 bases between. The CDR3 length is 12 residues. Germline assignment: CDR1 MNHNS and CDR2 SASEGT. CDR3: CASRDTYYEQYF. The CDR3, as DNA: TGTGCCAGCCGGGACACCTACTACGAGCAGTACTTC.

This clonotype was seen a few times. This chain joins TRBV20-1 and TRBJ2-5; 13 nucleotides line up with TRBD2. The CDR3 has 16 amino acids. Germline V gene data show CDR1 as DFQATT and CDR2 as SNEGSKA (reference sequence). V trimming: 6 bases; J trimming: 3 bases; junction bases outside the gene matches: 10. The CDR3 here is CSAPRTSGSLKETQYF. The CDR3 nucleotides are TGCAGTGCCCCGAGGACTAGCGGGAGTTTGAAAGAGACCCAGTACTTC.

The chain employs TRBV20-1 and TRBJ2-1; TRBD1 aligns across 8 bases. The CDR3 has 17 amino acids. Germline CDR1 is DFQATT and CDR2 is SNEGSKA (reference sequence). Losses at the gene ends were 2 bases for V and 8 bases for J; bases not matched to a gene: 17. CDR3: CSARITEMDRVVDEQFF. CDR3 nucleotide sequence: TGCAGTGCTAGAATCACCGAGATGGACAGGGTAGTCGATGAGCAGTTCTTC.

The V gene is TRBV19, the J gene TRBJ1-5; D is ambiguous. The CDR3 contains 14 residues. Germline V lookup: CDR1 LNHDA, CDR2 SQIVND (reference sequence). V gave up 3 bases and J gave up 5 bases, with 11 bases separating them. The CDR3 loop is CASSMIGWDQPQHF. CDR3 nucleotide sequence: TGTGCCAGTAGTATGATCGGATGGGATCAGCCCCAGCATTTT.

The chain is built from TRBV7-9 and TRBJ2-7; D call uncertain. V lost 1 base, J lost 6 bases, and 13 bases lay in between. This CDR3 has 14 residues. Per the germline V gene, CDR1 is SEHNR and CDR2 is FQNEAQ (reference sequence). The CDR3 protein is CASSLEVRAAEQYF. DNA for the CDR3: TGTGCCAGCAGCTTAGAGGTTAGGGCAGCCGAGCAGTACTTC.

The CDR3 protein is CASSPELAEETQYF. CDR3 DNA sequence: TGTGCCAGCAGCCCCGAGCTAGCGGAAGAGACCCAGTACTTC. The V gene is TRBV5-4, the J gene TRBJ2-5, with TRBD2 matching 7 bases. Trimming removed 4 bases from V and 3 bases from J; junction bases left unmatched: 6. The CDR3 has 14 residues. CDR1 and CDR2 (germline): SGHNT, YYREEE (reference sequence).

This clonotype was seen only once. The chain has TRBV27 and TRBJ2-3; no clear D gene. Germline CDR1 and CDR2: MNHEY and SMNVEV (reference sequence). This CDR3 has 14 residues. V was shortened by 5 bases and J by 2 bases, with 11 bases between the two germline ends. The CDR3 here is CASSQPTDTDTQYF. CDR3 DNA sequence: TGTGCCAGCAGTCAGCCGACGGACACAGATACGCAGTATTTT.

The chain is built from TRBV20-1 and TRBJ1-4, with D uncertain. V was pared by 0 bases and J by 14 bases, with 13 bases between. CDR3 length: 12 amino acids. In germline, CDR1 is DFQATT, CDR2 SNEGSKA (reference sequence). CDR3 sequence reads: CSARDHETFLFF. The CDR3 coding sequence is TGCAGTGCTAGAGATCACGAGACTTTTCTGTTTTTT.

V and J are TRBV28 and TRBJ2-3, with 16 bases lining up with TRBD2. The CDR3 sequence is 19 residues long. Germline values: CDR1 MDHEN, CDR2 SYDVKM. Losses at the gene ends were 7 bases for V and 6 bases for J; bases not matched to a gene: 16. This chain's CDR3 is CASTPGLAGGRARDDTQYF. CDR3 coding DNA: TGTGCCAGCACCCCGGGACTAGCGGGAGGGAGGGCTCGGGATGATACGCAGTATTTT. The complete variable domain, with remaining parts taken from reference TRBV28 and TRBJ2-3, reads DVKVTQSSRYLVKRTGEKVFLECVQDMDHENMFWYRQDPGLGLRLIYFSYDVKMKEKGDIPEGYSVSREKKERFSLILESASTNQTSMYLCASTPGLAGGRARDDTQYFGPGTRLTVL.

The CDR3 is CASSDRGLEETQYF. The CDR3 bases are TGTGCCAGCAGTGACAGGGGGCTGGAAGAGACCCAGTACTTC. The genes are TRBV12-3 or TRBV12-4 and TRBJ2-5, with 10 bases fitting TRBD1. V trimming: 5 bases; J trimming: 3 bases; junction bases outside the gene matches: 3. The CDR3 spans 14 residues.

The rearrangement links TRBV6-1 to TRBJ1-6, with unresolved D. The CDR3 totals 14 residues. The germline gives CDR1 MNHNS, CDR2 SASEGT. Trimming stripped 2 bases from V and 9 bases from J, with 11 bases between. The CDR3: CASSESPRGSPLHF. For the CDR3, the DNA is TGTGCCAGCAGTGAATCCCCACGGGGTTCACCCCTCCACTTT.